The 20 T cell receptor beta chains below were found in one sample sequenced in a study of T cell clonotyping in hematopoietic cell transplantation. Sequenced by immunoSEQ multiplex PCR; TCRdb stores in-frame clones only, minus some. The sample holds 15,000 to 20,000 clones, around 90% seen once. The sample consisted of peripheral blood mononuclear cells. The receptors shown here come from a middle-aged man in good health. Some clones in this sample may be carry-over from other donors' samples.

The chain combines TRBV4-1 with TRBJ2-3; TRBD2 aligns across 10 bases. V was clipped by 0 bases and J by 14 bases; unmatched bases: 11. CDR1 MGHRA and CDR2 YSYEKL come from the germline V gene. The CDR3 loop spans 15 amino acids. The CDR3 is CASSQDPFISGGAYF. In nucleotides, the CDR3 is TGCGCCAGCAGCCAAGACCCCTTTATCAGCGGGGGGGCGTATTTT.

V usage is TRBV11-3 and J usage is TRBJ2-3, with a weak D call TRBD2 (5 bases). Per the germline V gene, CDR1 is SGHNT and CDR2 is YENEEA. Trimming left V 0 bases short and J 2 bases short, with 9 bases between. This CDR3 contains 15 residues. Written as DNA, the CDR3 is TGTGCCAGCAGCTTAGATCCGGGATTCACAGATACGCAGTATTTT. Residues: CASSLDPGFTDTQYF.

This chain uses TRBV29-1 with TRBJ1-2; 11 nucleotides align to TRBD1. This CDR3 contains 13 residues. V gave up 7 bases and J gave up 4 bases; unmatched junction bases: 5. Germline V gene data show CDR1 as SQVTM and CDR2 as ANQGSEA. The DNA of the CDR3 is TGCAGCGACCGGGACAGGGGGGCCTATGGCTACACCTTC. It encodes CSDRDRGAYGYTF.

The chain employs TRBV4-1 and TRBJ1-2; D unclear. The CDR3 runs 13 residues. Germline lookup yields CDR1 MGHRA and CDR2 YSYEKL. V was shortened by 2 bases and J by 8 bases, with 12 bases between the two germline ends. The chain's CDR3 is CASSQKGGSGYTF. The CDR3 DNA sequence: TGCGCCAGCAGCCAAAAGGGAGGATCAGGCTACACCTTC.

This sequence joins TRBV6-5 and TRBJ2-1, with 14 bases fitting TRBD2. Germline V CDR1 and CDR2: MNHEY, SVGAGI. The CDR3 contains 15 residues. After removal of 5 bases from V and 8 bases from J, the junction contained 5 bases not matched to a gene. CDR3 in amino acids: CASSPGTSGSHEQFF. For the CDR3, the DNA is TGTGCCAGCAGTCCCGGGACTAGCGGGAGTCATGAGCAGTTCTTC.

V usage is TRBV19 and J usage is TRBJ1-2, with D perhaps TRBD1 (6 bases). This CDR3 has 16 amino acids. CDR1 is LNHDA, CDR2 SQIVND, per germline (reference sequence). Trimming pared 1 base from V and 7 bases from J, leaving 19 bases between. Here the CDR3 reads CASSIGGGRGMTGYTF. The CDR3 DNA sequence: TGTGCCAGTAGTATAGGAGGCGGCAGGGGAATGACTGGCTACACCTTC.

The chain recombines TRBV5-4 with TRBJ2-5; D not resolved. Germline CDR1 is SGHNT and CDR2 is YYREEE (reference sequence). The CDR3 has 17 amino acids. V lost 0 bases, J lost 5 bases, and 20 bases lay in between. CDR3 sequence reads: CASSLDSDQRLSETQYF. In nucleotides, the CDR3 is TGTGCCAGCAGCTTGGACTCGGACCAACGGCTATCGGAGACCCAGTACTTC. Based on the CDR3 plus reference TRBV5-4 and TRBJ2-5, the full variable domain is ETGVTQSPTHLIKTRGQQVTLRCSSQSGHNTVSWYQQALGQGPQFIFQYYREEENGRGNFPPRFSGLQFPNYSSELNVNALELDDSALYLCASSLDSDQRLSETQYFGPGTRLLVL.

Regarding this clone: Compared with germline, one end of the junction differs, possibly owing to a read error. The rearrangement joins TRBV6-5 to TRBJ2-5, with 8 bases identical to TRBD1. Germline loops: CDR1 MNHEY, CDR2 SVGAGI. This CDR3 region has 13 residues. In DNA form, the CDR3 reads TGTGCCAGCAGCCGAGGACAGGGAGAGGCCCAGTACTTC. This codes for CASSRGQGEAQYF.

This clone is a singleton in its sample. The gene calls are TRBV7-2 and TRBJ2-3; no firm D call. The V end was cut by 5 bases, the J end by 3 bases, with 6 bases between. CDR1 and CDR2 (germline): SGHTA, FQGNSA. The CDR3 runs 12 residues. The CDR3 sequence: CASSPSTDTQYF. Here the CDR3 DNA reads TGTGCCAGCAGCCCCTCTACAGATACGCAGTATTTT.

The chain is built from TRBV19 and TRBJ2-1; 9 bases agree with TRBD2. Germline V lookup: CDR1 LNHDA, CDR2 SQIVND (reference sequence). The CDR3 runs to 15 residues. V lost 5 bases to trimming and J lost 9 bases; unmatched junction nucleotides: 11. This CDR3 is CASSGPGLATFEQFF. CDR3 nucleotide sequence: TGTGCCAGTAGTGGACCGGGACTAGCCACATTTGAGCAGTTCTTC.

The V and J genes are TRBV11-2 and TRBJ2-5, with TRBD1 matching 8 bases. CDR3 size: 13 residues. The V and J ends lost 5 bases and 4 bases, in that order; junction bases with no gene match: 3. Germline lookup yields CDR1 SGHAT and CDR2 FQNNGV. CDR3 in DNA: TGTGCCAGCAGCCCGGACAGGGCAGAGACCCAGTACTTC. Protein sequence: CASSPDRAETQYF. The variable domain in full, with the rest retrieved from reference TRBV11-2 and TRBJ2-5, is EAGVAQSPRYKIIEKRQSVAFWCNPISGHATLYWYQQILGQGPKLLIQFQNNGVVDDSQLPKDRFSAERLKGVDSTLKIQPAKLEDSAVYLCASSPDRAETQYFGPGTRLLVL.

CDR3 coding DNA: TGCGCCAGCAGCTTGTTGGTGGAAGAGACCCAGTACTTC. It specifies CASSLLVEETQYF. The gene calls are TRBV5-1 and TRBJ2-5; D is unresolved. Trimming took 1 base from V and 3 from J, leaving 7 bases between them. Per the germline V gene, CDR1 is SGHRS and CDR2 is YFSETQ. The CDR3 has 13 residues.

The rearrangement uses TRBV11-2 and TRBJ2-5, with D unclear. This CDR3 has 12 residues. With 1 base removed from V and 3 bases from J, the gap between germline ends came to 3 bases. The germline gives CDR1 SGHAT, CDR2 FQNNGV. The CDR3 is CASSLVKETQYF. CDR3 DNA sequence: TGTGCCAGCAGCTTAGTTAAAGAGACCCAGTACTTC.

The CDR3 DNA is TGTGCCAGCAGTTACCTCACAGGGGGTGAGGGCTACACCTTC. Translated, it gives CASSYLTGGEGYTF. The chain has TRBV6-6 and TRBJ1-2; 8 bases are a match to TRBD1. The junction had 7 bases not matched to a gene; V was cut back by 2 bases and J by 8 bases. CDR3 length equals 14 residues. CDR1 and CDR2 (germline): MNHNY, SVGAGI (reference sequence).

The CDR3 DNA is TGCAGCGTGGGACAGGGGGCGAGAGGCTACACCTTC. It encodes CSVGQGARGYTF. The chain combines TRBV29-1 with TRBJ1-2; 12 bases match TRBD1. Germline lookup yields CDR1 SQVTM and CDR2 ANQGSEA. There are 12 residues in the CDR3. The J segment lost 8 bases and the V segment lost 6 bases, leaving 4 bases of the junction unmatched.

The DNA for the CDR3 is TGTGCCAGCAGTTACGAGTGGGTCGAGCAGTACTTC. This codes for CASSYEWVEQYF. The V call is TRBV6-6, the J call TRBJ2-7; D gene unclear. The length of the CDR3 is 12 residues. Germline loops: CDR1 MNHNY, CDR2 SVGAGI (reference sequence). V lost 2 bases to trimming and J lost 6 bases, with 8 bases between them.

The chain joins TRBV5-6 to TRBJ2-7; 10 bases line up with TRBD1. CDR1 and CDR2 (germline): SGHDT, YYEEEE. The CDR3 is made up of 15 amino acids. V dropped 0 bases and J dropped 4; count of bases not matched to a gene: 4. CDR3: CASSLGGQGNYEQYF. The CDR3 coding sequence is TGTGCCAGCAGCTTGGGGGGACAGGGGAATTACGAGCAGTACTTC.

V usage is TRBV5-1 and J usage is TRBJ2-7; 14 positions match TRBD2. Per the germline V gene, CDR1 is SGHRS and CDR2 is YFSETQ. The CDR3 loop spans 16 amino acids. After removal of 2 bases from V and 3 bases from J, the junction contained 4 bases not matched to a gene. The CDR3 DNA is TGCGCCAGCAGCTTAGGACTAGCGGGAGGCAACTACGAGCAGTACTTC. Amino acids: CASSLGLAGGNYEQYF.

The DNA for the CDR3 is TGTGCCAGCAGTGAATGGATGGGGTCCCAGGGAGCTTTCTTT. Translation gives CASSEWMGSQGAFF. The chain employs TRBV25-1 and TRBJ1-1; weak D call: TRBD1 (5 bases). Trimming stripped 1 base from V and 10 bases from J, with 16 bases between. The CDR3 has 14 amino acids. Germline V gene lookup returns CDR1 MGHDK and CDR2 SYGVNS.

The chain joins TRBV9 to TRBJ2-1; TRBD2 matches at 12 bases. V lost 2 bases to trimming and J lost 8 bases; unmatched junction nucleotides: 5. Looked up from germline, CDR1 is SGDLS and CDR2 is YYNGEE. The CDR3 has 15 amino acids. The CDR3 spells CASSVASGGADEQFF. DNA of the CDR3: TGTGCCAGCAGCGTGGCTAGCGGGGGGGCCGATGAGCAGTTCTTC.